The rows below give T cell receptor beta chains drawn from one sample of a study of OX40 agonist ivuxolimab in advanced cancers. The data were produced by immunoSEQ multiplex PCR, yet TCRdb's version contains in-frame clones alone and is incomplete. This sample has 60,000 to 85,000 clones, with about 90% found just once. The material sequenced was CD4+ or CD8+ T cells sorted from blood, taken in a trial of the OX40 agonist ivuxolimab. Receptors originate from an adult with an advanced solid tumor such as melanoma, head and neck, liver or kidney cancer. Both conserved end residues are part of each CDR3. The D gene is left open where the match is weak.

CDR3 protein	J gene	D gene	V gene
CASSSRAFKEKLFF	TRBJ1-4	NA	TRBV7-6
CASSPTGVETQYF	TRBJ2-5	NA	TRBV7-3
CASSLMLAGDSYEQYF	TRBJ2-7	TRBD2	TRBV11-2
CASSSYGTLSTDTQYF	TRBJ2-3	NA	TRBV9
CASSLGLGQGVGTEAFF	TRBJ1-1	TRBD1	TRBV7-9
CASSPPTGVLYGYTF	TRBJ1-2	TRBD1	TRBV19
CASSFIRHGRTDTQYF	TRBJ2-3	NA	TRBV7-3
CASSAISGWAEAFF	TRBJ1-1	NA	TRBV25-1
CASSLPRTGTSSYNEQFF	TRBJ2-1	TRBD1	TRBV7-9
CASSLVLGSGELFF	TRBJ2-2	NA	TRBV7-9
CASSLVRQDYGYTF	TRBJ1-2	NA	TRBV5-8
CASRNSLNTEAFF	TRBJ1-1	NA	TRBV27
CAWMNEGAGTEAFF	TRBJ1-1	TRBD1	TRBV30
CASSSPGQKEQPQHF	TRBJ1-5	NA	TRBV7-9
CASSPGGNRNTDTQYF	TRBJ2-3	TRBD1	TRBV7-3
CASSSLAGGLGTGELFF	TRBJ2-2	TRBD2	TRBV7-2
CASSYGDTQYF	TRBJ2-3	NA	TRBV6-5
CASSFGTGIEAFF	TRBJ1-1	TRBD1	TRBV27
CASILPQGTGQETQYF	TRBJ2-5	NA	TRBV7-9
CATSRDQGMAQPQHF	TRBJ1-5	NA	TRBV15
CASSPGQLNTEAFF	TRBJ1-1	TRBD1	TRBV4-2
CASSLAGGHSEQFF	TRBJ2-1	TRBD2	TRBV6-5
CASSLTLYNEQFF	TRBJ2-1	NA	TRBV27
CASSQDGYNEQFF	TRBJ2-1	NA	TRBV4-1
CASRLQGYGYTF	TRBJ1-2	TRBD1	TRBV6-5
CASTTRGTGEGLYGYTF	TRBJ1-2	TRBD1	TRBV19
CASSSPPWGGSPLHF	TRBJ1-6	NA	TRBV27
CASSLMGSGFGYTF	TRBJ1-2	NA	TRBV5-6